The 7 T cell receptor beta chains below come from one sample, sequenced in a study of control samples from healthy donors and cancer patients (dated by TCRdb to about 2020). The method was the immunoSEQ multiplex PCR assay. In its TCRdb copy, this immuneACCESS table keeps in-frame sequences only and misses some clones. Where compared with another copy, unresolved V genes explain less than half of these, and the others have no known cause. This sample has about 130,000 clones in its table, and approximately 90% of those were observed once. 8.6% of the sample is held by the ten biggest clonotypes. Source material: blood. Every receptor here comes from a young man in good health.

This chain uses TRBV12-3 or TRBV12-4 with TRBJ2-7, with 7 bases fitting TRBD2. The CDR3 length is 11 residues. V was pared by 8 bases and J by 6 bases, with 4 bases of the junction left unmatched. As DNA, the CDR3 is TGTGCCAGCGCAACTAGCGTCGAGCAGTACTTC. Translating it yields CASATSVEQYF.

CDR3 sequence (DNA): TGTGCCAGCAGCTGGGGACAGCCCCCCACCTACAATGAGCAGTTCTTC. Translating gives CASSWGQPPTYNEQFF. The chain uses TRBV5-4 and TRBJ2-1; TRBD1 agrees at 7 bases. There are 16 residues in the CDR3. CDR1 and CDR2 (germline): SGHNT, YYREEE (reference sequence). J gave up 2 bases and V 3 bases, and 8 bases lay outside the gene matches. Supplemented by reference TRBV5-4 and TRBJ2-1, the full variable domain reads ETGVTQSPTHLIKTRGQQVTLRCSSQSGHNTVSWYQQALGQGPQFIFQYYREEENGRGNFPPRFSGLQFPNYSSELNVNALELDDSALYLCASSWGQPPTYNEQFFGPGTRLTVL.

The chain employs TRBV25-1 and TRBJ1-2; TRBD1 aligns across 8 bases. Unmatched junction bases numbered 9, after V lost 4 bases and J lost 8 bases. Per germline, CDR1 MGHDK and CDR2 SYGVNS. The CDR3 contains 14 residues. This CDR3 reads CASSGQGPPWGYTF. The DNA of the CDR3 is TGTGCCAGCAGTGGACAGGGGCCTCCTTGGGGCTACACCTTC.

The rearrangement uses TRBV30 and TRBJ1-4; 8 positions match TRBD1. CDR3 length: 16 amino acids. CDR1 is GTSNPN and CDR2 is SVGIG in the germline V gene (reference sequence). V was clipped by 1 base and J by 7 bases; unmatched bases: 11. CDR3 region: CAWSDSLHTGGEKLFF. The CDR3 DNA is TGTGCCTGGAGTGATTCACTACATACAGGGGGTGAAAAACTGTTTTTT.

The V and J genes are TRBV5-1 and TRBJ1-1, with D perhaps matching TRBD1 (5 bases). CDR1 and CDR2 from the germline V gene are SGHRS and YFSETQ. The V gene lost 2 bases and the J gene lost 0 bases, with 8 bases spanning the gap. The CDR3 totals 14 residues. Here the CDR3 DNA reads TGCGCCAGCAGCTTAATGACAGTGAACACTGAAGCTTTCTTT. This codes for CASSLMTVNTEAFF.

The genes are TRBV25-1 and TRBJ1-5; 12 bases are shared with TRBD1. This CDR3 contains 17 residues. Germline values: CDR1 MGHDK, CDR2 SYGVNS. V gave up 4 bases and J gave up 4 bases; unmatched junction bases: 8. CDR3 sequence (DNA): TGTGCCAGCAGTGGGGACAGGGGGCCTGGGGGTAATCAGCCCCAGCATTTT. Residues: CASSGDRGPGGNQPQHF.

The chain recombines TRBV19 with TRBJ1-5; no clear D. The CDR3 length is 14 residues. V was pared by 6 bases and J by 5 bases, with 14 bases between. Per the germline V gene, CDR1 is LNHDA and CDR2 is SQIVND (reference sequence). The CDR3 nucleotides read TGTGCCAGTAGGTCGCAGTACACATATCAGCCCCAGCATTTT. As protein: CASRSQYTYQPQHF.